Below, 3 T cell receptor beta chains from the same sample are listed, as sequenced in a study of shared clonotypes between healthy human individuals. Libraries were prepared by immunoSEQ multiplex PCR; TCRdb keeps only in-frame clonotypes and omits some of them. The sample lists some 1 million clones; more than 60% were seen once. Input material: memory CD4+ T cells sorted from blood. Subset meaning: CD45RA-negative fraction. These receptors all come from a young man in good health.

The chain links TRBV6-6 to TRBJ2-1, with a possible D match to TRBD1 (5 bases). The V end was cut by 2 bases, the J end by 6 bases, with 14 bases between. Germline CDR1 reads MNHNY; CDR2 reads SVGAGI (reference sequence). This CDR3 comprises 15 residues. Here the CDR3 reads CASSYGLQGTNEQFF. CDR3 sequence (DNA): TGTGCCAGCAGTTACGGGTTGCAGGGCACCAATGAGCAGTTCTTC.

This clone was seen a single time. This chain joins TRBV4-1 and TRBJ2-7; D may be TRBD2 (5 bases). V lost 0 bases and J lost 9, with 12 bases in between. The germline V gene encodes CDR1 MGHRA and CDR2 YSYEKL. CDR3 size: 13 residues. The CDR3 loop is CASSQDRGWGQYF. For the CDR3, the DNA is TGCGCCAGCAGCCAAGATCGGGGTTGGGGGCAGTACTTC.

The gene calls are TRBV30 and TRBJ2-2, with D unresolved. CDR3 length: 14 amino acids. Germline V gene lookup returns CDR1 GTSNPN and CDR2 SVGIG (reference sequence). Trimming cost V 0 bases and J 7 bases, with 12 bases left between them. The CDR3 loop is CAWSVLRTGGELFF. The CDR3 DNA reads as TGTGCCTGGAGTGTACTACGGACCGGCGGGGAGCTGTTTTTT.